Here is one T cell receptor (beta chain) with its context. The antigen it binds to is not known. The input lacks base qualities; no much larger clone sits a single base away. The cohort comprised 710 or so healthy bone marrow donors. At the time of sampling, all cohort members were nominally healthy, though unrecorded immune exposures were likely present. The donor tested CMV seropositive and was one of the 289 seropositive cohort members. Every donor gave a peripheral blood sample, and the peripheral blood mononuclear cells from that sample were used for TCR beta sequencing. Genomic DNA extraction from the blood cell samples was performed with the Qiagen DNeasy Blood Extraction Kit. Libraries were made using the immunoSEQ multiplex PCR assay. For the multiplex PCR, a mixture combining 60 forward primers for TCR Vbeta segments and 13 reverse primers for TCR Jbeta segments was used. The CDR3 region of rearranged TCR beta genes was amplified from genomic DNA with a multiplex PCR assay. The Illumina HiSeq System was used to sequence the amplified TCR beta libraries as 87-base-pair reads. On the study's bioinformatics: In a later analysis, about 80 million unique TCR beta chains were counted across the approximately 620 repertoires, and roughly 11 million of these chains were shared by at least two donors. A nearest-neighbor algorithm error-corrected the raw reads and collapsed the reads into unique sequences, merging closely related sequences to remove PCR and sequencing errors. To assign V, D and J gene segments, CDR3 sequences were aligned to IMGT reference sequences. For a sequence to be retained, a match of at least six nucleotides to both a V gene segment and a J gene segment was required. A rearrangement was called productive if the CDR3 had no stop codons and remained in frame with V and J, and every other rearrangement was called non-productive. CDR3 was defined by IMGT convention, running from the second conserved V-encoded cysteine to the conserved J-encoded phenylalanine. Sequences without an unambiguous match to a single V gene segment were excluded from the earlier analysis of a few hundred of the donors. An earlier analysis of 587 of the donors classified V segments as functional when productive rearrangements were above 56.7% and as segregating when the standard deviation between donors was above 5%. A statistical classification framework was developed to diagnose cytomegalovirus status using the catalog of TCR beta chain sequences. In a later analysis, TCR nucleotide sequences were compared against IMGT/GENE-DB human TR gene sequences so that V and J genes could be assigned. In a later analysis, CDR3 sequences and most-parsimonious VDJ recombination scenarios were assigned using the TCRdist pipeline. In a later analysis, each TCR beta chain was defined by its CDR3 amino acid sequence together with its V-gene family, and reads without a unique V-gene family were excluded. In a later analysis, 450 to 600 highly shared, low-generation-probability nucleotide sequences were removed to address suspected cross-contamination and a sequencing artifact. In a later analysis, a clonal expansion index for each public chain was calculated from normalized within-repertoire ranks of inferred template counts. A later analysis computed generation probabilities with a VDJ recombination model fitted to out-of-frame rearrangements, and checked the results against IGoR. In a later analysis, hypergeometric tests were used to score TCR-TCR, TCR-HLA and TCR-CMV co-occurrence, with a repertoire-size bias correction applied to TCR pairs. To estimate false discovery rates, a later analysis permuted the HLA or CMV assignments 20 times. In a later analysis, co-occurring TCRs were grouped using DBSCAN, with TCRdist sequence similarity added in when clustering inside HLA-allele-positive subsets. For co-occurrence clustering, repertoires with fewer than 30,000 or more than 120,000 public chains were excluded, along with about five repertoires with anomalous nucleotide sharing. The immuneACCESS repertoire file appears here via TCRdb, limited to in-frame rearrangements. These files lack a portion of the clones; in checked studies, under half of the deficit traces to unresolved V genes, and the cause of the others is not known. That table gives V, J and clone size, and the DNA gave D and trimming. For this sample the table gives around 100,000 clones, of which 65% were detected only once. The ten largest clonotypes hold approximately 3.8% of the sample.

The sample originates from a study of cytomegalovirus exposure and HLA in healthy donors (dated by TCRdb to about 2017). In the study overall: An earlier analysis of 587 of the donors reported 276 Gb of sequence data and 117 million unique TCR beta sequences obtained from approximately 180 million T cells. HLA typing included class I and class II loci at four-digit resolution. The study used immunosequencing to profile the T cell repertoires of approximately 630 subjects and linked those repertoires to cytomegalovirus serostatus. All discovery cohort repertoires had been generated on a single sequencing platform. The study combined high-throughput TCR immunosequencing, statistical association of individual TCRs with disease status, and machine learning to predict cytomegalovirus infection status. To decide whether each TCR beta V gene segment behaved as functional or pseudogenic, an earlier analysis of approximately 590 of the donors relied on high-throughput TCR beta sequencing. A separate validation cohort of about 110 different subjects was used in addition to the approximately 610-subject first cohort. The study aimed to test whether cataloging public T cell receptors could reveal signatures of past pathogen exposure. Across about 370 genotyped donors of the cohort, an average of roughly 200,000 unique TCR beta nucleotide sequences per donor were sequenced, and approximately 17% of those sequences were non-productive. In the later analysis, no new phenotypic data were used to find candidate immune exposures; instead, reliance was placed on TCR beta sequences and their occurrence across donors. In a later genetic analysis, genome-wide SNP genotypes for about three fifths of the 666 donors were used, and that subset was treated as a discovery cohort. Roughly five DR-DQ haplotypes were handled as single units for association and clustering, since linkage in the cohort was strong. Among the 398 genotyped donors, 75% to 90% belonged to the genetic ancestry cluster associated with self-reported Caucasian donors. An early release covering some 640 HLA-typed donors comprised about 320 gigabases of sequencing data and around 86 million unique TCR sequences. A later analysis re-examined previously published TCR beta repertoires from over 500 donors and added high-resolution HLA genotyping to investigate patterns of TCR occurrence. Donor age, sex, ethnicity and CMV serostatus were collected together with the repertoire data. Typing coverage varied by locus: about 629-640 donors for A, B, C, DRB1 and DQB1; 522 for DQA1; some 610 for DPA1; approximately 470 for DPB1. General findings and caveats noted by the study authors: A later analysis found that TCR association rates varied across HLA loci, with DRB1 alleles showing the most associated TCRs and HLA-C alleles the fewest. Linkage disequilibrium might explain the correlated functional status among segregating V segments, but an unknown experimental factor could not be ruled out. Because HLA typing was missing for some donors at each locus, association tests included only the typed subset. For the cohort, immune exposure information was limited to CMV serostatus. The cohort was sequenced for TCR beta chains only, and without alpha or paired-chain data the features that could be detected were limited. The 87-base-pair reads could not distinguish some IMGT-functional V segments, including TRBV6-2 and TRBV6-3, so those segments were excluded. In a later genetic analysis, a missense DCLRE1C variant was associated with V-gene and J-gene trimming of TCR beta chains, and the association was replicated in an independent cohort. Presence/absence analyses assumed roughly uniform sequencing depth across donors, an assumption that may not hold. In a later analysis, most CMV-associated TCR beta chains were found to appear HLA-restricted, with HLA associations seemingly driven largely by CMV exposure. Most TCR sequences were seen in very few donors, while some public TCRs were found in many individuals. Specific HLA alleles were associated with 18,000 or so TCR beta sequences at a false discovery rate of 0.05 in a later analysis. The authors suggested that the approach could potentially be extended to other disease states and immunological phenotypes. A few of the identified cytomegalovirus-associated TCR beta chains were confirmed in vitro to be specific for cytomegalovirus antigens. The study gave a list of around 170 TCR beta chains associated with cytomegalovirus. In a later analysis, HLA-associated TCR beta chains showed more clonal expansion and lower generation probabilities than non-associated chains that were equally common. A later genetic analysis reported fewer N-insertions in productive TCRs among donors in an Asian-associated ancestry cluster than the roughly 670-donor mean. Because counts were too low, roughly 16 rarely observed V segments, including chromosome 9 orphons, were left out of the earlier analysis of 500 to 650 of the donors. A further reported finding was that TCR beta sequences accurately predicted the HLA-A and HLA-B alleles for most subjects in the first cohort. When HLA alleles, especially DR and DQ, strongly co-occurred, attributing TCR associations to individual alleles was difficult. An earlier analysis of some 590 of the donors showed that most TCR beta V segments appeared in productive rearrangements either about 90% or about 30% of the time, which broadly matched IMGT annotations. Cytomegalovirus status was reported to be diagnosed by the classifier with high specificity and sensitivity in both the original and validation cohorts. A later analysis reported that several top co-occurrence clusters appeared linked to parvovirus B19, influenza, CMV and Epstein-Barr virus. A cluster of highly shared sequence variants was judged likely to be a technical artifact of the sequencing pipeline.

V and J are trimmed by 4 bases and 2 bases, and the gene matches miss 15 bases of the junction. CDR1 and CDR2, looked up from the germline V gene, are SGDLS and YYNGEE. Reading from cysteine to phenylalanine, the CDR3 counts 18 amino acids. CDR3 DNA is the only sequence kept; it has 54 bases, read in frame from the first base. The specimen sequenced was PBMCs. This chain joins TRBV9 to TRBJ2-3; 8 junctional bases match TRBD2. The receptor's source is a man younger than 40 in good health and CMV-seropositive. The CDR3 region reads CASSPGLNSGDYTDTQYF. The nucleotides read TGTGCCAGCAGCCCCGGGCTGAATAGCGGGGACTACACAGATACGCAGTATTTT.